This TCR beta chain was obtained from a study of T cell changes during pregnancy in multiple sclerosis. Trimming removed 4 bases from V and 4 bases from J; junction bases left unmatched: 3. Germline lookup yields CDR1 SGHRS and CDR2 YFSETQ. This CDR3 comprises 14 residues. Sequencing was performed with immunoSEQ multiplex PCR; in TCRdb, only in-frame clones are kept and a portion is missing. The sample holds about 57,000 clones, roughly 94% seen once. The receptor was derived from a female donor with multiple sclerosis, enrolled in a pregnancy study. Source: CD4+ T cells from peripheral blood mononuclear cells, taken in the second trimester of pregnancy. This chain joins TRBV5-1 and TRBJ2-5, with 11 bases fitting TRBD2. CDR3 bases: TGCGCCAGCAGCGGCGGGACTAGCGGAGAGACCCAGTACTTC. This encodes CASSGGTSGETQYF.